These T cell receptor beta chains were read from a single sample in a study of CD8+ T cells in alopecia areata. Sequencing was performed with immunoSEQ multiplex PCR; in TCRdb, only in-frame clones are kept and a portion is missing. The sample gives about 180,000 clones, roughly half of which show up once; 10% is in the top ten. Here the sequenced sample was CD8+ T cells sorted from blood, taken around week 52, from a patient treated with tofacitinib. The source is a human donor with alopecia areata. Both conserved end residues are part of each CDR3. A D gene is named only where the DNA matches it firmly. The size entry is marked missing in some rows and otherwise reads once, few, many or a size class.

v_call,d_call,clone_size,j_call,cdr3_aa,cdr3_nt
TRBV13,-,-,TRBJ1-2,CASSDSGTSRGYTF,TGTGCCAGCAGTGATTCCGGGACAAGCCGCGGCTACACCTTC
TRBV30,TRBD1,few,TRBJ2-6,CAWYRGRASSGANVLTF,TGTGCCTGGTACAGGGGCCGAGCCTCCTCTGGGGCCAACGTCCTGACTTTC
TRBV12-5,TRBD1,once,TRBJ2-1,CASGFRQGADEQFF,TGTGCTAGTGGTTTCCGGCAGGGGGCCGATGAGCAGTTCTTC
TRBV7-8,-,once,TRBJ1-2,CASSPNPRDSNYGYTF,TGTGCCAGCAGCCCAAACCCCAGGGACTCTAACTATGGCTACACCTTC
TRBV27,-,-,TRBJ2-7,CASSPPGNYEQYF,TGTGCCAGCAGTCCTCCGGGCAACTACGAGCAGTACTTC
TRBV7-9,-,-,TRBJ2-5,CASSFSAKPSQETQYF,TGTGCCAGCAGCTTCTCGGCCAAACCGAGCCAAGAGACCCAGTACTTC
TRBV29-1,TRBD1,few,TRBJ1-2,CSVLGDSGEGYGYTF,TGCAGCGTGTTGGGGGACAGCGGAGAGGGCTATGGCTACACCTTC
TRBV2,TRBD2,-,TRBJ2-1,CASLAGESSYNEQFF,TGTGCCAGCCTAGCGGGGGAAAGCTCCTACAATGAGCAGTTCTTC
TRBV19,TRBD1,few,TRBJ1-5,CASSPPGQGAGQPQHF,TGTGCCAGTAGTCCACCGGGACAGGGGGCCGGGCAGCCCCAGCATTTT
TRBV27,-,-,TRBJ2-6,CASSLGSGANVLTF,TGTGCCAGCAGTCTGGGCTCTGGGGCCAACGTCCTGACTTTC
TRBV29-1,-,medium-sized,TRBJ2-6,CSVESFSSGANVLTF,TGCAGCGTTGAGAGTTTTAGCTCTGGGGCCAACGTCCTGACTTTC
TRBV30,TRBD1,few,TRBJ1-2,CASRDSYGYTF,TGTGCCTCCCGGGACAGCTATGGCTACACCTTC
TRBV7-9,-,few,TRBJ2-3,CASSPGSQYF,TGTGCCAGCAGCCCGGGTTCGCAGTATTTT
TRBV30,-,-,TRBJ2-1,CAWSNRGNEQFF,TGTGCCTGGAGTAATCGGGGCAATGAGCAGTTCTTC
TRBV7-9,TRBD1,few,TRBJ1-2,CASRRPGQGENYGYTF,TGTGCCAGCAGGCGACCGGGACAGGGGGAAAACTATGGCTACACCTTC
TRBV2,-,few,TRBJ2-4,CASFDRLAKNIQYF,TGTGCCAGCTTCGACAGGCTAGCCAAAAACATTCAGTACTTC
TRBV7-9,TRBD1,-,TRBJ2-7,CASIAGGYEQYF,TGTGCCAGCATCGCAGGGGGCTACGAGCAGTACTTC
TRBV4-1,-,few,TRBJ1-5,CASSQPGQHSNQPQHF,TGTGCCAGCAGCCAACCGGGACAACATAGCAATCAGCCCCAGCATTTT
TRBV30,TRBD2,-,TRBJ2-1,CAWNWLSGALNEQFF,TGTGCCTGGAATTGGTTGAGCGGGGCCTTAAATGAGCAGTTCTTC
TRBV2,-,-,TRBJ2-7,CASYEGPFSYEQYF,TGTGCCAGTTACGAGGGACCTTTTTCCTACGAGCAGTACTTC
TRBV6-1,-,few,TRBJ2-2,CASSPHNTGELFF,TGTGCCAGCAGTCCCCATAACACCGGGGAGCTGTTTTTT
TRBV5-1,-,few,TRBJ1-1,CASSREGEAFF,TGCGCCAGCAGCCGCGAGGGTGAAGCTTTCTTT
TRBV25-1,TRBD1,-,TRBJ2-7,CASSQTPGQGVYEQYF,TGTGCCAGCAGCCAAACTCCGGGACAGGGGGTCTACGAGCAGTACTTC
TRBV30,-,few,TRBJ1-2,CAWSDERISNYGYTF,TGTGCCTGGAGTGATGAGAGGATCTCTAACTATGGCTACACCTTC
TRBV29-1,-,once,TRBJ2-2,CSVEEEGWAGELFF,TGCAGCGTTGAAGAAGAGGGTTGGGCCGGGGAGCTGTTTTTT
TRBV7-9,-,once,TRBJ2-7,CASSVPGIAYEQYF,TGTGCCAGCAGCGTACCGGGGATTGCCTACGAGCAGTACTTC
TRBV11-2,-,-,TRBJ1-2,CASSIRQDYGYTF,TGTGCCAGCAGCATTCGTCAGGATTATGGCTACACCTTC
TRBV10-3,TRBD1,-,TRBJ2-1,CAISESRTGVYNEQFF,TGTGCCATCAGTGAGTCGAGGACAGGGGTATACAATGAGCAGTTCTTC
TRBV19,TRBD1,few,TRBJ2-1,CASSITGGAGNEQFF,TGTGCCAGTAGTATCACAGGGGGCGCCGGTAATGAGCAGTTCTTC
TRBV18,-,-,TRBJ1-1,CASSPDLGSDTEAFF,TGTGCCAGCTCACCAGATCTAGGCAGCGACACTGAAGCTTTCTTT
TRBV15,-,-,TRBJ2-3,CATSRVEAVNTQYF,TGTGCCACCAGCAGAGTTGAGGCAGTGAATACGCAGTATTTT
TRBV5-1,TRBD1,-,TRBJ2-7,CASSLATGTGGDDEQYF,TGCGCCAGCAGCTTGGCCACTGGGACAGGCGGTGATGACGAGCAGTACTTC
TRBV9,-,-,TRBJ1-2,CASSVEGASYGYTF,TGTGCCAGCAGCGTAGAGGGTGCTTCCTATGGCTACACCTTC
TRBV7-8,TRBD1,few,TRBJ2-3,CASSSPTGWSDTQYF,TGTGCCAGCAGCTCCCCGACAGGGTGGTCAGATACGCAGTATTTT
TRBV30,TRBD2,-,TRBJ2-1,CAWSLAGGNDEQFF,TGTGCCTGGAGCCTAGCGGGGGGGAACGATGAGCAGTTCTTC
TRBV27,-,-,TRBJ1-2,CASSPNGRSYGYTF,TGTGCCAGCAGTCCAAATGGACGGAGCTATGGCTACACCTTC
TRBV6-1,-,-,TRBJ2-7,CATGAFGEQYF,TGTGCCACCGGGGCCTTTGGGGAGCAGTACTTC
TRBV5-4,TRBD1,-,TRBJ1-1,CASSPPGTGYTEAFF,TGTGCCAGCAGCCCACCGGGGACAGGGTACACTGAAGCTTTCTTT
TRBV4-3,TRBD1,once,TRBJ2-3,CASSQDRDRGVTDTQYF,TGCGCCAGCAGCCAAGACCGGGACAGGGGAGTCACAGATACGCAGTATTTT